The count of the clone carrying this T cell receptor (beta chain) is one. Its antigen is undetermined. The naive CD8 subset, CD45RO-negative cells positively selected for CCR7, excluded terminally differentiated effector memory CD45RA+ cells. V was trimmed by 4 bases and J by 0 bases, leaving 22 bases between them. This CDR3 comprises 19 residues. Germline-derived CDR1 and CDR2 are MNHNS and SASEGT. The data originate from a study of shared clonotypes between healthy human individuals. On the study more broadly: Donors had three CD4 naive, three CD4 memory, two CD8 naive and one CD8 memory plate apiece. Study observations and caveats: Among donors, clonotype sharing was expected to be affected by sequencing depth. Generation probabilities of non-shared clonotypes were lower (relative to those shared by all four donors). Sampling included only blood; tissue repertoires likely differ.

Generated by immunoSEQ multiplex PCR, the TCRdb table keeps only in-frame clones and is missing some. The table records more than 550,000 clones, 92% of them present only once. This TCR derives from a man younger than 45 in good health. The rearrangement uses TRBV6-1 and TRBJ2-1; TRBD1 or TRBD2 may be the D gene (5 bases each). Sequencing used naive CD8+ T cells sorted from blood. The CDR3 protein is CASSADRDGTLSSYNEQFF. For the CDR3, the DNA is TGTGCCAGCAGTGCGGACCGGGACGGTACTTTAAGCTCCTACAATGAGCAGTTCTTC.